This T cell receptor beta chain was recovered during a study of T cells in Graves' hyperthyroidism and ophthalmopathy. Lactation, pregnancy, other autoimmune disease or uncontrolled infection excluded patients. Fresh peripheral blood, approximately 10 ml, was the source of the PBMCs. RNA transcripts gave rise to amplified TCR beta CDR3 regions. Primed by the HTBI set, a first-round RT-PCR was run on the TCR CDR3. MiXCR, run by TCRdb on the multiplex PCR reads, gives a single entry per CDR3 protein. In the table there are around 290,000 distinct CDR3 sequences, roughly an eighth of which are singletons. Germline CDR1 DFQATT, CDR2 SNEGSKA (reference sequence). This CDR3 has 12 amino acids. The trim removed 5 bases at V and 4 bases at J, leaving 4 bases unmatched. Findings and caveats of the study: Blood samples included most of the expanded thyroid clonotypes exceeding 0.001.

As concerns this clonotype: Its specificity is not known. A read error is possible here, since a much larger clone lies one base away.

The J gene is TRBJ2-7, the V gene TRBV20-1; 8 bases fit TRBD2. Sequenced: blood. The clonotype comes from a woman aged 40 to 50 with Graves' hyperthyroidism. CDR3 region: CSARAGGYEQYF. CDR3 nucleotide sequence: TGCAGTGCTCGGGCGGGAGGATACGAGCAGTACTTC.